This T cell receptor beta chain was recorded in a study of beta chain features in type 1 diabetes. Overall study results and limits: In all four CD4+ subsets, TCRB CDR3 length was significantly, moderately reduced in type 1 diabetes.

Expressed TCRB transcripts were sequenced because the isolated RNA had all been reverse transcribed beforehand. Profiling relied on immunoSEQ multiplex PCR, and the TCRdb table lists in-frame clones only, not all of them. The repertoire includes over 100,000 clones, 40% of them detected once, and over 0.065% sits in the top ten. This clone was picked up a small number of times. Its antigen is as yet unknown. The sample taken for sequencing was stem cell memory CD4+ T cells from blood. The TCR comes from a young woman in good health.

The CDR3 spells CSVRQGERGYTF. CDR3 nucleotide sequence: TGCAGCGTTAGACAGGGAGAAAGGGGCTACACCTTC. V usage is TRBV29-1 and J usage is TRBJ1-2; 7 bases are shared with TRBD1. This CDR3 is built from 12 residues. Germline lookup yields CDR1 SQVTM and CDR2 ANQGSEA. The trim removed 5 bases at V and 8 bases at J, leaving 8 bases unmatched.